One T cell receptor beta chain is described in this entry. CDR3 length: 15 amino acids. The V gene's germline CDR1 is SGDLS and CDR2 YYNGEE. Trimming left V 0 bases short and J 0 bases short, with 9 bases between. This sample was taken from a study of blood T cell repertoires in COVID-19. Original analysis: Reference gene primer amplification yielded estimated nucleated cell counts. TCRdb's copy holds only in-frame clones and misses some; the assay was immunoSEQ multiplex PCR. The D gene and trimming were derived from the DNA, and the V and J assignments and clone size from that table. The sample lists 150,000 to 200,000 clones, roughly 84% occurring once.

This receptor was taken from a man in his forties or fifties with acute or convalescent COVID-19. The sequenced sample was peripheral blood. This chain joins TRBV9 and TRBJ1-1; no clear D gene. The CDR3 loop reads CASSVDERMNTEAFF. The CDR3 DNA sequence: TGTGCCAGCAGCGTAGATGAGCGAATGAACACTGAAGCTTTCTTT.